The 6 T cell receptor beta chains below come from one sample, sequenced in a study of shared clonotypes between healthy human individuals. CD8 cells regarded as naive lacked CD45RO, were positively chosen for CCR7, and omitted terminally differentiated effector memory CD45RA+ cells. The data were produced by immunoSEQ multiplex PCR, yet TCRdb's version contains in-frame clones alone and is incomplete. The data contain approximately 2,000,000 clones, 93% of them singletons. The sequencing sample was made of naive CD8+ T cells from PBMCs. The receptors here all came from a man aged 18 to 30 in good health. Some clones in this sample may be carry-over from other donors' samples.

This clone was counted a single time. This chain uses TRBV4-1 with TRBJ2-1, with D maybe TRBD2 (6 bases). The CDR3 is 14 amino acids. Germline CDR1 is MGHRA and CDR2 is YSYEKL. The V end was cut by 1 base, the J end by 5 bases, with 9 bases between. In DNA, the CDR3 is TGCGCCAGCAGCCAAGTGGGACTGGACAATGAGCAGTTCTTC. Its translation: CASSQVGLDNEQFF.

The rearrangement links TRBV4-2 to TRBJ1-1; TRBD1 aligns across 7 bases. CDR3 length: 16 residues. V gave up 4 bases and J gave up 5 bases; unmatched junction bases: 13. Germline-derived CDR1 and CDR2 are LGHNA and YNFKEQ. CDR3 bases: TGTGCCAGCAGCCCCTCCTTCCAGGGGGGAAGGACTGAAGCTTTCTTT. This gives the protein CASSPSFQGGRTEAFF.

The V call is TRBV2, the J call TRBJ1-3; D uncertain. CDR3 length: 13 amino acids. V lost 6 bases, J lost 4 bases, and 10 bases lay in between. Germline V gene sequence: CDR1 SNHLY, CDR2 FYNNEI. The CDR3: CASRGAIGNTIYF. As DNA, the CDR3 is TGTGCCAGCAGGGGAGCTATAGGAAACACCATATATTTT. Together with reference TRBV2 and TRBJ1-3, the CDR3 gives the full variable domain: EPEVTQTPSHQVTQMGQEVILRCVPISNHLYFYWYRQILGQKVEFLVSFYNNEISEKSEIFDDQFSVERPDGSNFTLKIRSTKLEDSAMYFCASRGAIGNTIYFGEGSWLTVV.

V and J are TRBV7-2 and TRBJ2-7; 8 positions agree with TRBD1. The CDR3 covers 14 residues. Germline V gene lookup returns CDR1 SGHTA and CDR2 FQGNSA. Trimming at V came to 1 base and at J to 7 bases, leaving 6 bases not matched to a gene. The CDR3 here is CASSLVTGAGEQYF. In DNA, the CDR3 is TGTGCCAGCAGCTTAGTGACAGGGGCGGGGGAGCAGTACTTC.

This chain uses TRBV29-1 with TRBJ2-2; D remains ambiguous. Trimming took 3 bases from V and 3 from J, leaving 17 bases between them. Germline loops: CDR1 SQVTM, CDR2 ANQGSEA. This CDR3 has 16 amino acids. As DNA, the CDR3 is TGCAGCGTTGAGGAGACTGGTACGGTATACACCGGGGAGCTGTTTTTT. Amino acid sequence: CSVEETGTVYTGELFF.

In nucleotides, the CDR3 is TGCAGCGTTGAAGGGGACGGCAGGGATCACGAGCAGTACTTC. Residues: CSVEGDGRDHEQYF. This sequence joins TRBV29-1 and TRBJ2-7; D is tentatively TRBD1 or TRBD2 (5 bases each). This CDR3 region has 14 residues. Trimming took off 1 base at V and 5 bases at J, with 15 bases between the two ends. The germline V gene has CDR1 SQVTM and CDR2 ANQGSEA.